A single sample gave rise to the 18 T cell receptor beta chains below, sequenced in a study of CD8 T cells in ankylosing spondylitis. One entry per CDR3 protein results from TCRdb running MiXCR on the 5' RACE reads. There are some 130,000 distinct CDR3 sequences in the sample; approximately 7.3% occur only once, and approximately 13% lies in the top ten. Specimen: blood, either unsorted or a sorted T cell fraction (not recorded which). These TCRs come from a female donor with ankylosing spondylitis or in good health (not recorded which).

This clonotype was seen ten or more times. The V gene is TRBV7-3, the J gene TRBJ1-2; D gene uncertain. Trimming removed 0 bases at V and 5 bases at J, with 16 bases between. The length of the CDR3 is 16 residues. The germline V gene has CDR1 SGHTA and CDR2 FQGTGA. CDR3 region: CASSLTGSPSSYGYTF. The CDR3 region has the DNA TGTGCCAGCAGCTTAACCGGCAGCCCTTCTTCATATGGCTACACCTTC.

The sample holds many counts of this clonotype. The V call is TRBV28, the J call TRBJ1-5; D gene unclear. With 6 bases removed from V and 3 bases from J, the gap between germline ends came to 12 bases. The CDR3 has 14 amino acids. Germline assignment: CDR1 MDHEN and CDR2 SYDVKM. This CDR3 reads CASRTVLNNQPQHF. The CDR3 nucleotides read TGTGCCAGCAGAACAGTACTAAACAATCAGCCCCAGCATTTT.

This clonotype was observed many times. This chain uses TRBV7-8 with TRBJ2-3, with D unresolved. The germline V gene has CDR1 SGHVS and CDR2 FQNEAQ. CDR3 size: 17 residues. With 6 bases removed from V and 6 bases from J, the gap between germline ends came to 25 bases. Here the CDR3 DNA reads TGTGCCAGCAGTCGCCTGGGGTCCCTATGGGGTGTGGATACGCAGTATTTT. Translating gives CASSRLGSLWGVDTQYF.

The chain joins TRBV4-1 to TRBJ2-5; 8 nucleotides line up with TRBD2. Germline V gene sequence: CDR1 MGHRA, CDR2 YSYEKL. J lost 4 bases, V lost 2 bases, and 3 bases had no gene match. This CDR3 has 14 residues. The CDR3 DNA is TGCGCCAGCAGCCAATATGCGGGGGGAGAGACCCAGTACTTC. Encoded protein: CASSQYAGGETQYF.

This clonotype was seen a few times. The V and J genes are TRBV7-2 and TRBJ2-2, with TRBD2 identical over 7 bases. The V gene's germline CDR1 is SGHTA and CDR2 FQGNSA. J was trimmed by 4 bases and V by 3 bases; bases with no gene match: 11. This CDR3 is built from 17 residues. Here the CDR3 reads CASSLDRGVAITGELFF. In DNA form, the CDR3 reads TGTGCCAGCAGCTTGGACCGGGGGGTTGCGATCACCGGGGAGCTGTTTTTT.

This clonotype occurred many times. This chain uses TRBV25-1 with TRBJ2-2; 7 nucleotides agree with TRBD1. The CDR3 contains 15 residues. The junction had 8 bases not matched to a gene; V was cut back by 4 bases and J by 6 bases. CDR1 is MGHDK and CDR2 is SYGVNS in the germline V gene. CDR3 sequence (DNA): TGTGCCAGCAGTGGACGGGACAGAGCCCCCGGGGAGCTGTTTTTT. As protein: CASSGRDRAPGELFF.

This clonotype was detected many times. This chain links TRBV4-1 with TRBJ2-1, with 9 bases that match TRBD1. V lost 6 bases, J lost 1 base, and 7 bases stayed unmatched. The CDR3 consists of 16 residues. Looked up from germline, CDR1 is MGHRA and CDR2 is YSYEKL. This CDR3 is CASSHRGQGSYNEQFF. The CDR3 DNA reads as TGCGCCAGCAGTCACAGGGGGCAAGGGTCCTACAATGAGCAGTTCTTC.

At least ten counts were recorded for this clonotype. The CDR3 sequence: CALSATVNTEAFF. The CDR3, as DNA: TGTGCCCTCTCAGCGACGGTGAACACTGAAGCTTTCTTT. The genes are TRBV10-3 and TRBJ1-1; no reliable D call. The CDR3 loop spans 13 amino acids. Trimming removed 11 bases at V and 0 bases at J, with 13 bases between. The germline V gene encodes CDR1 ENHRY and CDR2 SYGVKD.

This clonotype was observed at least ten times. V and J are TRBV5-1 and TRBJ1-3; no reliable D call. V lost 7 bases and J lost 4, with 6 bases in between. The length of the CDR3 is 11 residues. The germline V gene has CDR1 SGHRS and CDR2 YFSETQ. The CDR3 DNA reads as TGCGCCAGCGCGGAGGGAAACACCATATATTTT. Residues: CASAEGNTIYF.

Ten or more counts support this clonotype. The genes are TRBV5-1 and TRBJ2-3; 8 positions match TRBD2. This CDR3 is 14 amino acids long. Germline V gene sequence: CDR1 SGHRS, CDR2 YFSETQ. V gave up 4 bases and J gave up 6 bases; unmatched junction bases: 7. The CDR3 is CASSTQRGYDTQYF. In DNA, the CDR3 is TGCGCCAGCAGCACCCAGCGGGGGTACGATACGCAGTATTTT.

The table lists this clonotype with many counts. J is TRBJ1-5 and V is TRBV7-9, with D maybe TRBD1 (5 bases). Germline V gene data show CDR1 as SEHNR and CDR2 as FQNEAQ (reference sequence). The CDR3 runs to 15 residues. Trimming left V 0 bases short and J 3 bases short, with 9 bases between. The chain's CDR3 is CASSLAGTLNQPQHF. In DNA, the CDR3 is TGTGCCAGCAGCTTAGCCGGGACGCTCAATCAGCCCCAGCATTTT.

This clonotype was found many times. The chain combines TRBV6-2 or TRBV6-3 with TRBJ1-6; TRBD1 matches at 11 bases. There are 20 residues in the CDR3. V trimming: 0 bases; J trimming: 1 base; junction bases outside the gene matches: 8. The germline V gene encodes CDR1 MNHEY and CDR2 SVGEGT. CDR3 bases: TGTGCCAGCAGTTACTCGGTAACTGGGGACAGGGGGTCCTATAATTCACCCCTCCACTTT. Its protein is CASSYSVTGDRGSYNSPLHF.

This clonotype was seen at least ten times. This rearrangement joins TRBV20-1 to TRBJ2-5; 10 nucleotides line up with TRBD2. The CDR3 loop spans 14 amino acids. J gave up 2 bases and V 4 bases, and 4 bases lay outside the gene matches. CDR1 and CDR2 from the germline V gene are DFQATT and SNEGSKA (reference sequence). The CDR3 region is CSATTSGRQETQYF. CDR3 sequence (DNA): TGCAGTGCTACGACTAGCGGGCGACAAGAGACCCAGTACTTC.

This clonotype was seen at least ten times. This chain connects TRBV19 to TRBJ2-2; tentative D call: TRBD1 (5 bases). V was cut by 4 bases and J by 0 bases, with 9 bases left in between. Germline V gene lookup returns CDR1 LNHDA and CDR2 SQIVND (reference sequence). The CDR3 sequence is 15 residues long. The CDR3 loop reads CASSTGSANTGELFF. CDR3 DNA: TGTGCCAGTAGTACAGGGTCCGCGAACACCGGGGAGCTGTTTTTT.

This clonotype was recorded many times. The chain joins TRBV28 to TRBJ1-2, with 9 bases identical to TRBD1. After removal of 8 bases from V and 3 bases from J, the junction contained 7 bases not matched to a gene. From germline, CDR1 is MDHEN and CDR2 SYDVKM. CDR3 length: 14 residues. The CDR3 sequence: CASEQGAPDYGYTF. The CDR3, as DNA: TGTGCCAGCGAACAGGGGGCGCCTGACTATGGCTACACCTTC.

This clonotype showed up many times. This sequence joins TRBV27 and TRBJ1-2, with D possibly being TRBD1 (5 bases). V gave up 7 bases and J gave up 7 bases, with 22 bases separating them. The CDR3 totals 15 residues. Germline V gives CDR1 MNHEY, CDR2 SMNVEV (reference sequence). In DNA form, the CDR3 reads TGTGCCAGCACCTCCTTCTTGATAGGGGCGCGTGGCTACACCTTC. It yields the protein CASTSFLIGARGYTF.

This clonotype was counted ten times or more. The chain employs TRBV7-2 and TRBJ2-7, with D tentatively TRBD1 (5 bases). Trimming stripped 2 bases from V and 2 bases from J, with 10 bases between. Germline CDR1 and CDR2: SGHTA and FQGNSA. The CDR3 contains 14 residues. CDR3 in amino acids: CASSLRGTTYEQYF. CDR3 DNA sequence: TGTGCCAGCAGCTTAAGGGGTACAACCTACGAGCAGTACTTC.

This clonotype was recorded many times. The chain combines TRBV7-3 with TRBJ2-2; perhaps TRBD1 as D (5 bases). Looked up from germline, CDR1 is SGHTA and CDR2 is FQGTGA. The CDR3 totals 18 residues. V shed 1 base and J shed 0 bases, with 15 bases lying between them. CDR3: CASSLRGQKFANTGELFF. The CDR3 DNA sequence: TGTGCCAGCAGCTTAAGGGGCCAAAAGTTCGCGAACACCGGGGAGCTGTTTTTT.